These T cell receptor beta chains were read from a single sample in a study of regulatory T cells in long-lasting Graves disease. TCRdb processed the multiplex PCR reads anew with MiXCR; each CDR3 protein has one entry. The repertoire includes about 540,000 distinct CDR3 sequences, approximately 12% of them detected once, and 10% sits in the top ten. This sample also appeared in a second study, on T cells in Graves' hyperthyroidism and ophthalmopathy.

The specimen comprised peripheral blood mononuclear cells (PBMCs), sampled at new diagnosis, from a patient treated with antithyroid drugs. All receptors derive from a man aged 25 to 40 with Graves disease. Both conserved end residues are part of each CDR3. The D gene is left open where the match is weak. The listing skips clone size in some rows; elsewhere it reads once, few, many or a size class.

d_gene | j_gene | v_gene | abundance | CDR3aa | CDR3nt
- | TRBJ1-5 | TRBV30 | many | CAWSVRGHQPQHF | TGTGCCTGGAGTGTACGGGGGCATCAGCCCCAGCATTTT
- | TRBJ1-1 | TRBV12-3/TRBV12-4 | few | CASSTGFPNTEAFF | TGTGCCAGCAGTACCGGATTCCCGAACACTGAAGCTTTCTTT
- | TRBJ2-1 | TRBV7-9 | few | CASSLAQFGRSSYNEQFF | TGTGCCAGCAGCTTAGCCCAGTTTGGCCGCAGCTCCTACAATGAGCAGTTCTTC
TRBD2 | TRBJ2-7 | TRBV13 | many | CASSSRSSGRGLEQYF | TGTGCCAGCAGCTCCCGATCTAGCGGGCGGGGCCTCGAGCAGTACTTC
TRBD1 | TRBJ2-7 | TRBV18 | - | CASSLFGDRGSYEQYF | TGTGCCAGCTCCCTATTCGGGGACAGGGGTTCCTACGAGCAGTACTTC
TRBD2 | TRBJ2-1 | TRBV19 | - | CASKKRDHNEQFF | TGTGCCAGTAAAAAGCGGGACCACAATGAGCAGTTCTTC
- | TRBJ2-5 | TRBV2 | few | CASSHEPGIQYF | TGTGCCAGCAGTCACGAACCGGGAATCCAGTACTTC
- | TRBJ2-3 | TRBV12-3/TRBV12-4 | few | CASRLRDRGLFRGDTQYF | TGTGCCAGCAGGCTCCGGGACCGGGGGTTATTCAGGGGAGATACGCAGTATTTT
- | TRBJ2-5 | TRBV24-1 | many | CATSDFARGKETQYF | TGTGCCACCAGTGATTTCGCCAGGGGTAAAGAGACCCAGTACTTC
TRBD2 | TRBJ2-5 | TRBV4-2 | few | CASSPRAGGPQETQYF | TGTGCCAGCAGCCCCCGGGCGGGAGGGCCTCAAGAGACCCAGTACTTC
TRBD2 | TRBJ2-7 | TRBV7-9 | many | CASSFAGGAYEQYF | TGTGCCAGCAGCTTCGCGGGAGGAGCCTACGAGCAGTACTTC
- | TRBJ2-5 | TRBV7-3 | many | CASSEQGHQETQYF | TGTGCCAGCAGCGAACAGGGCCACCAAGAGACCCAGTACTTC
- | TRBJ2-1 | TRBV29-1 | many | CSLGMNNEQFF | TGCAGCCTTGGGATGAACAATGAGCAGTTCTTC
- | TRBJ2-6 | TRBV2 | many | CASTGVSGANVLTF | TGTGCCAGCACCGGGGTCTCTGGGGCCAACGTCCTGACTTTC
TRBD1 | TRBJ2-7 | TRBV2 | many | CASSPRARGLEEQYF | TGTGCCAGCAGCCCCCGGGCCAGGGGGCTAGAAGAGCAGTACTTC
- | TRBJ2-3 | TRBV11-2 | many | CASSLMMGGDTQYF | TGTGCCAGCAGCTTAATGATGGGGGGAGATACGCAGTATTTT
TRBD1 | TRBJ2-7 | TRBV3-1 | many | CASSQGEGAAYEQYF | TGTGCCAGCAGCCAAGGTGAGGGGGCGGCTTACGAGCAGTACTTC
TRBD2 | TRBJ2-7 | TRBV20-1 | many | CSASSGGTSSYEQYF | TGCAGTGCTAGTTCCGGTGGGACTAGCTCCTACGAGCAGTACTTC
TRBD2 | TRBJ2-2 | TRBV20-1 | many | CSARDRSGLAGGNTGELFF | TGCAGTGCTAGAGATCGGTCTGGACTAGCGGGAGGGAACACCGGGGAGCTGTTTTTT
- | TRBJ1-5 | TRBV15 | few | CATSRDLGGPQHF | TGTGCCACCAGCAGAGATCTGGGCGGGCCCCAGCATTTT
- | TRBJ2-3 | TRBV12-3/TRBV12-4 | many | CASSSVDTQYF | TGTGCCAGCAGTTCGGTAGATACGCAGTATTTT
TRBD2 | TRBJ2-1 | TRBV27 | many | CAARTSGNEQFF | TGTGCCGCCCGGACTAGCGGCAATGAGCAGTTCTTC
- | TRBJ2-7 | TRBV27 | many | CASSEGVLSYEQYF | TGTGCCAGCAGTGAAGGGGTCCTGAGCTACGAGCAGTACTTC
TRBD1 | TRBJ2-7 | TRBV5-1 | many | CASSLSQGGSYEQYF | TGCGCCAGCAGCCTATCACAGGGGGGCAGCTACGAGCAGTACTTC
TRBD1 | TRBJ2-3 | TRBV6-1 | few | CASSVGTGAPDTQYF | TGTGCCAGCAGTGTGGGGACAGGGGCGCCAGATACGCAGTATTTT
TRBD2 | TRBJ2-7 | TRBV6-5 | many | CASSYSAGGALAGSSYEQYF | TGTGCCAGCAGTTACTCCGCAGGGGGTGCACTAGCGGGGAGTTCCTACGAGCAGTACTTC
- | TRBJ2-3 | TRBV20-1 | many | CSALGDDTQYF | TGCAGTGCTCTAGGGGATGATACGCAGTATTTT
- | TRBJ1-2 | TRBV10-3 | many | CAISESGNYGYTF | TGTGCCATCAGTGAGTCAGGCAACTATGGCTACACCTTC
TRBD2 | TRBJ2-6 | TRBV14 | few | CASSRPTSAGANVLTF | TGTGCCAGCAGCCGACCGACTAGCGCTGGGGCCAACGTCCTGACTTTC
- | TRBJ1-5 | TRBV2 | many | CASSDPSQGQPQHF | TGTGCCAGCAGTGACCCTTCCCAGGGGCAGCCCCAGCATTTT
- | TRBJ2-7 | TRBV5-1 | many | CASSLGTLSNEQYF | TGCGCCAGCAGCTTGGGGACCCTCTCGAACGAGCAGTACTTC
TRBD2 | TRBJ2-7 | TRBV12-3/TRBV12-4 | many | CASRHTTPGRDYEQYF | TGTGCCAGCAGACATACCACTCCGGGGAGGGATTACGAGCAGTACTTC
- | TRBJ2-7 | TRBV29-1 | - | CSVRTDTYEQYF | TGCAGCGTTCGGACAGACACCTACGAGCAGTACTTC
- | TRBJ1-4 | TRBV18 | - | CASSPPGLEGEKLFF | TGTGCCAGCTCACCGCCGGGCCTGGAAGGTGAAAAACTGTTTTTT
- | TRBJ2-7 | TRBV28 | many | CASSLRTRGGEQYF | TGTGCCAGCAGTTTAAGGACCCGAGGGGGAGAGCAGTACTTC
TRBD1 | TRBJ1-2 | TRBV28 | many | CASSLDRAGGNGYTF | TGTGCCAGCAGTTTAGATCGGGCAGGGGGCAATGGCTACACCTTC
- | TRBJ2-3 | TRBV20-1 | - | CSAPSGRGRSTDTQYF | TGCAGTGCCCCCTCCGGGAGAGGTCGGAGCACAGATACGCAGTATTTT
TRBD2 | TRBJ2-1 | TRBV5-1 | many | CASSRFGSGSLDEQFF | TGCGCCAGCAGCCGATTCGGTAGCGGGAGTTTGGATGAGCAGTTCTTC
- | TRBJ2-3 | TRBV18 | many | CASSPGRDQTTDTQYF | TGTGCCAGCTCACCAGGTCGGGACCAGACCACAGATACGCAGTATTTT
- | TRBJ1-5 | TRBV12-3/TRBV12-4 | few | CASSFNLQPQHF | TGTGCCAGCAGTTTTAATCTTCAGCCCCAGCATTTT
- | TRBJ2-5 | TRBV10-2 | few | CATGDSGETQYF | TGCGCCACCGGGGACTCGGGAGAGACCCAGTACTTC
TRBD2 | TRBJ2-1 | TRBV19 | - | CASSKGLAGGVSYNEQFF | TGTGCCAGTAGTAAGGGACTAGCGGGAGGGGTTTCCTACAATGAGCAGTTCTTC
TRBD2 | TRBJ2-5 | TRBV20-1 | few | CSARGWAGEETQYF | TGCAGTGCTAGAGGTTGGGCGGGAGAAGAGACCCAGTACTTC
- | TRBJ1-1 | TRBV2 | many | CASHGITEAFF | TGTGCCAGCCACGGGATCACTGAAGCTTTCTTT
- | TRBJ1-4 | TRBV10-3 | - | CAIGEEKLFF | TGTGCCATCGGTGAGGAAAAACTGTTTTTT
- | TRBJ2-7 | TRBV20-1 | many | CSASWLPTYEQYF | TGCAGTGCTAGCTGGCTACCCACCTACGAGCAGTACTTC
- | TRBJ1-5 | TRBV10-3 | few | CAISARGRSNQPQHF | TGTGCCATCAGTGCCCGGGGTAGGAGCAATCAGCCCCAGCATTTT
- | TRBJ2-7 | TRBV6-1 | many | CASSGGGSGYEQYF | TGTGCCAGCAGTGGGGGAGGATCTGGCTACGAGCAGTACTTC
TRBD2 | TRBJ2-3 | TRBV5-1 | - | CASSLVAGGRTDTQYF | TGCGCCAGCAGCTTGGTTGCGGGAGGGCGTACAGATACGCAGTATTTT
- | TRBJ1-5 | TRBV12-5 | many | CASGPGNNQPQHF | TGTGCTAGTGGTCCAGGTAACAATCAGCCCCAGCATTTT
- | TRBJ1-2 | TRBV6-1 | - | CVSILQGRGGYTF | TGTGTCAGCATCCTACAGGGAAGAGGTGGCTACACCTTC
TRBD2 | TRBJ2-3 | TRBV20-1 | many | CSAAGTSGEPDTQYF | TGCAGTGCTGCCGGGACTAGCGGAGAGCCAGATACGCAGTATTTT
TRBD1 | TRBJ2-2 | TRBV5-1 | - | CASRRDRDGGELFF | TGCGCCAGCAGAAGGGACAGGGACGGCGGGGAGCTGTTTTTT
- | TRBJ2-2 | TRBV12-3/TRBV12-4 | many | CASSWLWSANTGELFF | TGTGCCAGCAGTTGGTTGTGGAGTGCGAACACCGGGGAGCTGTTTTTT
- | TRBJ2-1 | TRBV12-3/TRBV12-4 | - | CARSDDSLALGGDNEQFF | TGTGCCAGAAGTGATGACTCACTAGCGTTGGGGGGCGACAATGAGCAGTTCTTC
- | TRBJ2-1 | TRBV5-1 | few | CASSLVDWQNNEQFF | TGCGCCAGCAGCTTAGTAGACTGGCAGAACAATGAGCAGTTCTTC
- | TRBJ2-5 | TRBV7-9 | few | CASSLMSQRETQYF | TGTGCCAGCAGCTTAATGAGCCAGAGGGAGACCCAGTACTTC
TRBD1 | TRBJ1-2 | TRBV12-3/TRBV12-4 | many | CASGLTGHNYGYTF | TGTGCCAGCGGGCTGACAGGGCATAACTATGGCTACACCTTC
TRBD1 | TRBJ1-1 | TRBV28 | - | CASRIQGSTFARTEAFF | TGTGCCAGCAGGATACAGGGGTCGACCTTTGCTCGTACTGAAGCTTTCTTT